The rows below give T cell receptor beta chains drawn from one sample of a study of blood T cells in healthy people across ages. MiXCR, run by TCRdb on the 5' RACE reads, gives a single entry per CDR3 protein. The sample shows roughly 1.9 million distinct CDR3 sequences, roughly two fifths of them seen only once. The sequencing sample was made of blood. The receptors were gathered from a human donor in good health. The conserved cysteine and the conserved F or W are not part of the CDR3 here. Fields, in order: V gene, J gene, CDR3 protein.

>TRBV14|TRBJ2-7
ASSHSHYEQY
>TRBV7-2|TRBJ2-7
ASSFLGTANYEQY
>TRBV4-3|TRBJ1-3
ASSQDRTASGNTIY
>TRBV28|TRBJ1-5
ASARGQSNQPQH
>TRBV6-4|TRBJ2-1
ASSDSLLAPRGEFKNIQF
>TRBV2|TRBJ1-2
ASSTMSQVYYGYT
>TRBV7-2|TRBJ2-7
ASSSPGRTYEQY
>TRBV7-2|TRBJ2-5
ASSRPTGETIEETQY
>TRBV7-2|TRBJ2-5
ASSFQRGEETQY
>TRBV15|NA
ATSRYRDGEQY
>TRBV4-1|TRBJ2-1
ASSQDDRSSYNEQF
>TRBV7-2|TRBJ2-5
ASSLMRAQETQY
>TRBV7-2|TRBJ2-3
ASSSLAGGLGTDTQY
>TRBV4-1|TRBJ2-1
ASSQVARDDEQF
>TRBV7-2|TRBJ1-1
ASRRLLGQGGTEAF
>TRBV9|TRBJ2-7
ASSVGGTHSYEQY
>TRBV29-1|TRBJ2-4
SALTGQHLAKNIQY
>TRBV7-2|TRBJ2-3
ASSLVVRGAGPDTQY
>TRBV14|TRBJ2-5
ASSQRRRQY
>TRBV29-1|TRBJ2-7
SVSGAYYEQY
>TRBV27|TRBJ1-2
ASSLRGDGNYGYT
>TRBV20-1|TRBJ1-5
SANHIGGSGQPQH
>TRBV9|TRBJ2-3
ASSVASGGTSTDTRY
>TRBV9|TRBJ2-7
ASSPEWGTGGAYEQY
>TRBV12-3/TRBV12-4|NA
ASSPLPGQGTPYEQY
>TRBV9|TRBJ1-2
ASSVGLGTAVLMGVGYT
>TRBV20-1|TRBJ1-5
SAREWNNQPQH
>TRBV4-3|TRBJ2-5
ASSQVGRGAETQY
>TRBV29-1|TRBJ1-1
SVEGLSEAF
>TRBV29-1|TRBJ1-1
SVEGRQDTEAF
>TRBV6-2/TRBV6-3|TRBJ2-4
ASRTGSQNIQY
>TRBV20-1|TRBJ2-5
SGVQETQY
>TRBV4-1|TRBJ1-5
ASSQATGTGNQPQH
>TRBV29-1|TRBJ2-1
SFRLAGGSEQF
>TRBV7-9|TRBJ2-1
ASSLTGGDLGEQF
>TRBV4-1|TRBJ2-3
ASSQRVSSTDTQY
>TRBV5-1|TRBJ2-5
ASSGRSRDTKAETQY
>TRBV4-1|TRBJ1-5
ASSQTLGQGNQPQH
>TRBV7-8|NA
ASSLSSSGEQY
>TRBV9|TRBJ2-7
ASSATTTGGGHEQY
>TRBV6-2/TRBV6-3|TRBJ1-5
ASSPRGALSQPQH
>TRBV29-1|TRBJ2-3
SVSPWASGTDTQY
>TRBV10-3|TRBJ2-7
AISVRDRAYEQY
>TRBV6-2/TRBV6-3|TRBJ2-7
ASSYSSRERY
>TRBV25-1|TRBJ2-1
ASSESWGRANYNEQF
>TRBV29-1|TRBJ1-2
SVEAGPGGYYGYT
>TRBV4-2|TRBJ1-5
ASSPLQGQPQH
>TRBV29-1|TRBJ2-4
SVLNIQY